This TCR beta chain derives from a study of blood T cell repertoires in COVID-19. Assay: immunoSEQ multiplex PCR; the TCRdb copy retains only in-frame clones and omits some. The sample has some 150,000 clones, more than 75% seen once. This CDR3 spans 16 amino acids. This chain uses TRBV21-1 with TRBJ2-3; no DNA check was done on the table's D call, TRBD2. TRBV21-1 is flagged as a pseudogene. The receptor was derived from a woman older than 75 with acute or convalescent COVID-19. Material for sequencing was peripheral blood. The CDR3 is CASTLGRGGPTDTQYF. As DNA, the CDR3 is TGTGCCAGCACCCTTGGACGGGGGGGACCCACAGATACGCAGTATTTT.